Below are 4 T cell receptor beta chains sequenced from a single sample in a study of beta chain features in type 1 diabetes. Of the isolated RNA, all was reverse transcribed, and so the sequenced material was expressed TCRB transcripts. Here immunoSEQ multiplex PCR was the method, and the copy in TCRdb shows in-frame clones only, minus some. This table has hundreds of thousands of clones, more than 13% appearing once. No antigens are known for them. Study-wide points: Moderate yet significant TCRB CDR3 shortening was seen in Type 1 diabetes patients in all four CD4+ subsets.

The sample comprised naive CD4+ T cells from blood. The receptors originated from a man younger than 30 with type 1 diabetes.

This rearrangement joins TRBV5-4 to TRBJ1-1; D gene ambiguous. This CDR3 has 13 residues. V lost 3 bases, J lost 1 base, and 7 bases lay in between. Germline V gives CDR1 SGHNT, CDR2 YYREEE (reference sequence). This CDR3 is CASSSDANTEAFF. The CDR3 DNA reads as TGTGCCAGCAGCTCCGACGCGAACACTGAAGCTTTCTTT.

The chain carries TRBV6-1 and TRBJ1-2, with 9 bases matching TRBD1. CDR1 is MNHNS and CDR2 is SASEGT in the germline V gene. The CDR3 is 14 amino acids. The V segment lost 5 bases and the J segment 5 bases; nucleotides outside the gene matches: 6. The CDR3 loop is CASSLDRGGYGYTF. In DNA form, the CDR3 reads TGTGCCAGCAGTCTGGACAGGGGCGGTTATGGCTACACCTTC.

This clone has only a few counts. The V gene is TRBV29-1, the J gene TRBJ2-1; D tentatively fits TRBD1 or TRBD2 (7 bases each). Per germline, CDR1 SQVTM and CDR2 ANQGSEA. V gave up 5 bases and J gave up 2 bases, with 19 bases separating them. The CDR3 contains 16 residues. As DNA, the CDR3 is TGCAGCGTTCCCACCCCCCCAGGGGGGGCCTACAATGAGCAGTTCTTC. It yields the protein CSVPTPPGGAYNEQFF.

The V gene is TRBV9, the J gene TRBJ1-2; D not resolved. The CDR3 extends over 14 amino acids. CDR1 is SGDLS and CDR2 is YYNGEE in the germline V gene. The V gene lost 0 bases and the J gene lost 3 bases, with 9 bases spanning the gap. CDR3: CASSVAQSDYGYTF. CDR3 nucleotides: TGTGCCAGCAGCGTAGCGCAGTCGGACTATGGCTACACCTTC.